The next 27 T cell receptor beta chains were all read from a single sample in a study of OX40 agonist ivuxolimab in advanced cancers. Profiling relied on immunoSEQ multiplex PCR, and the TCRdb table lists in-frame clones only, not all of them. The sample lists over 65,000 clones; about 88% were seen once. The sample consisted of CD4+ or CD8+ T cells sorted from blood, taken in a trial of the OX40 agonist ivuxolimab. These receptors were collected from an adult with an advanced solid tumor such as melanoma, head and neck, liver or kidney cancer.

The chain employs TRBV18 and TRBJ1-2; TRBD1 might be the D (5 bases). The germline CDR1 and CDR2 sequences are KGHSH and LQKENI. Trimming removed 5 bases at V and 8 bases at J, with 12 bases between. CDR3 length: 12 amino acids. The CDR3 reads CASSTRGGGYTF. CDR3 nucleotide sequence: TGTGCCAGCTCAACTAGGGGTGGCGGCTACACCTTC.

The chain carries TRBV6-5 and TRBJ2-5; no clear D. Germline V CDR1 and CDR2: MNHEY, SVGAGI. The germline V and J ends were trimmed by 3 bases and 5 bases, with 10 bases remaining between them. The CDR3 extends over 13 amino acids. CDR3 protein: CASSYFGPETQYF. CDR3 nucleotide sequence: TGTGCCAGCAGTTATTTTGGGCCGGAGACCCAGTACTTC.

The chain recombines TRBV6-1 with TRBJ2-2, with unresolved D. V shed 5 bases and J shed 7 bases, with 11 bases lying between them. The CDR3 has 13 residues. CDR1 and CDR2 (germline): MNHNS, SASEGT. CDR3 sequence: CASSTSGGGELFF. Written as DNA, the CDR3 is TGTGCCAGCAGTACATCAGGCGGCGGGGAGCTGTTTTTT.

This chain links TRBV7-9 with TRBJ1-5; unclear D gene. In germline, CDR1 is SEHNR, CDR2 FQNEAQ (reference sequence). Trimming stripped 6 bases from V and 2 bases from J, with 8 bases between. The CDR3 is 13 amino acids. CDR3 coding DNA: TGTGCCAGCAGTTATGACGGCAATCAGCCCCAGCATTTT. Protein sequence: CASSYDGNQPQHF.

CDR3 region: CASSLSATSSNEQFF. CDR3 in DNA: TGTGCCAGCAGCTTGAGTGCGACTAGCAGTAATGAGCAGTTCTTC. The chain joins TRBV5-4 to TRBJ2-1; 7 positions match TRBD2. The trim removed 1 base at V and 7 bases at J, leaving 8 bases unmatched. CDR1 is SGHNT and CDR2 is YYREEE in the germline V gene (reference sequence). The CDR3 is made up of 15 amino acids.

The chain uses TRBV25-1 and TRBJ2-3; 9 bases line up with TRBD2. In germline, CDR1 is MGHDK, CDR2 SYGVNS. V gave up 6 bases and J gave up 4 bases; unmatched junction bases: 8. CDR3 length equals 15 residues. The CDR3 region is CASSSYSGSSDTQYF. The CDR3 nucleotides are TGTGCCAGCAGCTCCTATAGCGGGAGTTCAGATACGCAGTATTTT.

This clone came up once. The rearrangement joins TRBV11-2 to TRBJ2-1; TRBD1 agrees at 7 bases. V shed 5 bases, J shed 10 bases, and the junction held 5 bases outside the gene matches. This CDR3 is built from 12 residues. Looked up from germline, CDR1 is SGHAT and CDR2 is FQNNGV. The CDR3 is CASSKGAQEQFF. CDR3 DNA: TGTGCCAGCAGCAAGGGGGCGCAGGAGCAGTTCTTC.

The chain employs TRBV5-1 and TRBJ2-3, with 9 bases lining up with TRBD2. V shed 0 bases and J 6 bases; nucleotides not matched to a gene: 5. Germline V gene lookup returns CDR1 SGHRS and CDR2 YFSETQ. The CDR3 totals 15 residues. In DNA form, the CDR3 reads TGCGCCAGCAGCTTGGCCGGGACTAGCAGGGATACGCAGTATTTT. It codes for CASSLAGTSRDTQYF.

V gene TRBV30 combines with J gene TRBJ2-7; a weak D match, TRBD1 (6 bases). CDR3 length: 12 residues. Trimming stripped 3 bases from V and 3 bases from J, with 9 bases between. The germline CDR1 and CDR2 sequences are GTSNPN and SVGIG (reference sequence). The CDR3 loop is CAWSEQGYEQYF. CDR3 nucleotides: TGTGCCTGGAGCGAACAGGGCTACGAGCAGTACTTC.

Here the CDR3 DNA reads TGTGCCAGCAGCGTAGGTGCGGGAGAACCCTACAATGAGCAGTTCTTC. It translates to CASSVGAGEPYNEQFF. This chain uses TRBV9 with TRBJ2-1, with 7 bases that match TRBD2. Germline V gene lookup returns CDR1 SGDLS and CDR2 YYNGEE. V dropped 0 bases and J dropped 2; count of bases not matched to a gene: 5. CDR3 length: 16 residues.

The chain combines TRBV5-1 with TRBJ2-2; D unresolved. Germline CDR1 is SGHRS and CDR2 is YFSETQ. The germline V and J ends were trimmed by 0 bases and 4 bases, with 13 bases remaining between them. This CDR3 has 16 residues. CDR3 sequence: CASSLVTAKGTGELFF. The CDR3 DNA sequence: TGCGCCAGCAGCTTGGTTACGGCAAAAGGCACCGGGGAGCTGTTTTTT.

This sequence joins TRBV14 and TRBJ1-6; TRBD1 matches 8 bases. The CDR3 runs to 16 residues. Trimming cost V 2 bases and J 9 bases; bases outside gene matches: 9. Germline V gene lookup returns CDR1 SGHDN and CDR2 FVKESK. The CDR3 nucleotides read TGTGCCAGCAGCCAACTCAGCGGACAGGGAAGTTCACCCCTCCACTTT. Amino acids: CASSQLSGQGSSPLHF.

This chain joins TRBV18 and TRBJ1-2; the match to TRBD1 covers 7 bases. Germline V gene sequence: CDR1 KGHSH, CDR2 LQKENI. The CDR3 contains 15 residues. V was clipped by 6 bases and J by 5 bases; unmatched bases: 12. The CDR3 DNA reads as TGTGCCAGCTCTTATGAACAGGGGACTGGGTATGGCTACACCTTC. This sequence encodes CASSYEQGTGYGYTF.

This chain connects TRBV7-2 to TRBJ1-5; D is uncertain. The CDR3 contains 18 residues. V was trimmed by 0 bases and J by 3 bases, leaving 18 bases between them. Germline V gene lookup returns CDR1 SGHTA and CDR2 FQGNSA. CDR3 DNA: TGTGCCAGCAGCTTAGCGGCCCCTTTTGGGAGGAACAATCAGCCCCAGCATTTT. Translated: CASSLAAPFGRNNQPQHF.

The CDR3 coding sequence is TGTGCCAGCAGTGATAGGCGGGGGCCCATTACCGGGGAGCTGTTTTTT. Amino acids: CASSDRRGPITGELFF. The J gene is TRBJ2-2, the V gene TRBV2, with D perhaps TRBD2 (7 bases). V lost 3 bases to trimming and J lost 5 bases, with 16 bases between them. This CDR3 is built from 16 residues. Germline V gene lookup returns CDR1 SNHLY and CDR2 FYNNEI.

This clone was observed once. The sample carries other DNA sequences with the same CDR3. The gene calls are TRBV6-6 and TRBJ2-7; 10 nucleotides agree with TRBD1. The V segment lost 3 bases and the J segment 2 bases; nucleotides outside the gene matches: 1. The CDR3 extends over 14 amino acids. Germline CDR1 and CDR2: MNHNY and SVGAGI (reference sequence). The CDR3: CASSYGQGAYEQYF. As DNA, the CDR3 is TGTGCCAGCAGTTATGGACAGGGGGCCTACGAGCAGTACTTC.

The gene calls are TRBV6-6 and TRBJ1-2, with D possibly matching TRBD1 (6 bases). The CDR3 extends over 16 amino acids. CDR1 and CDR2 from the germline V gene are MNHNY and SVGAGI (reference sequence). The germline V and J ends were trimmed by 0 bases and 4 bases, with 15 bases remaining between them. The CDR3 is CASSYSYGGRGYGYTF. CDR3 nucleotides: TGTGCCAGCAGTTACTCTTATGGTGGCAGGGGCTATGGCTACACCTTC.

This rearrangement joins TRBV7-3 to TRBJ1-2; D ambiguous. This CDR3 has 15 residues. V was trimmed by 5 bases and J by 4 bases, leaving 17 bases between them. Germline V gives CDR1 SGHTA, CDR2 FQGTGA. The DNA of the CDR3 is TGTGCCAGCAGCCCTAGTCCCACCGAAGGCTATGGCTACACCTTC. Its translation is CASSPSPTEGYGYTF.

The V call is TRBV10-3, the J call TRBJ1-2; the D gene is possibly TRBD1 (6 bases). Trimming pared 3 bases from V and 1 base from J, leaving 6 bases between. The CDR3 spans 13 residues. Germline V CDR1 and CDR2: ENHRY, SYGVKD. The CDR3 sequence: CAISEQGNYGYTF. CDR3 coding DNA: TGTGCCATCAGTGAACAGGGTAACTATGGCTACACCTTC.

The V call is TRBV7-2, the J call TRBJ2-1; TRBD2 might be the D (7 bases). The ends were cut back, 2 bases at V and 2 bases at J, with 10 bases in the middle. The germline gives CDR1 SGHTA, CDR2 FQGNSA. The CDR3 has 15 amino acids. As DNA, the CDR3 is TGTGCCAGCAGCTTAAGGGGGGGCCCCTACAATGAGCAGTTCTTC. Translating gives CASSLRGGPYNEQFF.

DNA of the CDR3: TGTGCCAGCAGTGACGAAGGCCTAGGGCCCCAGCATTTT. Translated: CASSDEGLGPQHF. This rearrangement joins TRBV2 to TRBJ1-5, with D uncertain. The CDR3 runs to 13 residues. V lost 3 bases, J lost 9 bases, and 12 bases lay in between. Germline CDR1 is SNHLY and CDR2 is FYNNEI.

The CDR3 DNA is TGTGCCAGCAGTCCGACAGGGACCTATAATTCACCCCTCCACTTT. Encoded protein: CASSPTGTYNSPLHF. The chain is built from TRBV7-3 and TRBJ1-6; TRBD1 matches 7 bases. The CDR3 sequence is 15 residues long. V dropped 6 bases and J dropped 2; count of bases not matched to a gene: 4. Germline assignment: CDR1 SGHTA and CDR2 FQGTGA.

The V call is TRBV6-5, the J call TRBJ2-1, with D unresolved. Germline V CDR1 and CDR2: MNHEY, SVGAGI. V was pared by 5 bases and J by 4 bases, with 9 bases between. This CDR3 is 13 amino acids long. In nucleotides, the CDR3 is TGTGCCAGCAGTGACGTAGGTTACAATGAGCAGTTCTTC. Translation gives CASSDVGYNEQFF.

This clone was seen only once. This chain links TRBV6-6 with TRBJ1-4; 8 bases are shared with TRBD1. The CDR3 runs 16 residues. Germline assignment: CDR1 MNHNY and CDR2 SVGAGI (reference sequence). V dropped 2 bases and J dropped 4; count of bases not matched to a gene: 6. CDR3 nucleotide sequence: TGTGCCAGCAGTTACGGTCCAGGGGGCGTTAATGAAAAACTGTTTTTT. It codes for CASSYGPGGVNEKLFF.

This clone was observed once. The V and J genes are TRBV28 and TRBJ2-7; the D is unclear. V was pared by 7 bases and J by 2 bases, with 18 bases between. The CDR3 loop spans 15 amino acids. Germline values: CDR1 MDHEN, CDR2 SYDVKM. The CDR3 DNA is TGTGCCAGCACACCTATAGGCCAGGTGACCTACGAGCAGTACTTC. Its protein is CASTPIGQVTYEQYF. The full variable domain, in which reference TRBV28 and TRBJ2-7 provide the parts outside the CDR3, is DVKVTQSSRYLVKRTGEKVFLECVQDMDHENMFWYRQDPGLGLRLIYFSYDVKMKEKGDIPEGYSVSREKKERFSLILESASTNQTSMYLCASTPIGQVTYEQYFGPGTRLTVT.

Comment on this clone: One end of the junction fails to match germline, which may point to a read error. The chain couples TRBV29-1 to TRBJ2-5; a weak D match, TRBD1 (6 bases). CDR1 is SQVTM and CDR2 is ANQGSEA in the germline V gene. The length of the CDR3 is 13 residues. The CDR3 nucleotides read TGCAGCGTCGAAGGGACAAGACAAGAGACCCAGTACTTC. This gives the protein CSVEGTRQETQYF.

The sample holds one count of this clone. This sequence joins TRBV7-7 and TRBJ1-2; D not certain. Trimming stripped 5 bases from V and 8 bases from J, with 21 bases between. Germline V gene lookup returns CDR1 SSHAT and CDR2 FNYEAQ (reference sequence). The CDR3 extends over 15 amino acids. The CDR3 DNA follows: TGTGCCAGCAGCGGGTTTCGGGAACCTGGCAGGGGCTACACCTTC. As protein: CASSGFREPGRGYTF.